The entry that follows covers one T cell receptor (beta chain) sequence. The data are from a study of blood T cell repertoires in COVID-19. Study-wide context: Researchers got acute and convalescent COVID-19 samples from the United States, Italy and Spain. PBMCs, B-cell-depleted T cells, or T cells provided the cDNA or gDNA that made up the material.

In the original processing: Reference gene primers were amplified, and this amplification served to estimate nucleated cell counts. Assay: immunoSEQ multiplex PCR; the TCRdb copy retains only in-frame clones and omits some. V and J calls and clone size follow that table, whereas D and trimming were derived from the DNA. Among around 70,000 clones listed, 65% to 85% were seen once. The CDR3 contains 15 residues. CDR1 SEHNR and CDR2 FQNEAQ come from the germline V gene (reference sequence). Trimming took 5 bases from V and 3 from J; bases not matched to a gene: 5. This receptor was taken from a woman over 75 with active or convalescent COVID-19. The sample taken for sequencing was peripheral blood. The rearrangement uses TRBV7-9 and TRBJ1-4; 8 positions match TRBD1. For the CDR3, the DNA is TGTGCCAGCAGCCTCGCGACAGGGGCTAATGAAAAACTGTTTTTT. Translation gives CASSLATGANEKLFF.